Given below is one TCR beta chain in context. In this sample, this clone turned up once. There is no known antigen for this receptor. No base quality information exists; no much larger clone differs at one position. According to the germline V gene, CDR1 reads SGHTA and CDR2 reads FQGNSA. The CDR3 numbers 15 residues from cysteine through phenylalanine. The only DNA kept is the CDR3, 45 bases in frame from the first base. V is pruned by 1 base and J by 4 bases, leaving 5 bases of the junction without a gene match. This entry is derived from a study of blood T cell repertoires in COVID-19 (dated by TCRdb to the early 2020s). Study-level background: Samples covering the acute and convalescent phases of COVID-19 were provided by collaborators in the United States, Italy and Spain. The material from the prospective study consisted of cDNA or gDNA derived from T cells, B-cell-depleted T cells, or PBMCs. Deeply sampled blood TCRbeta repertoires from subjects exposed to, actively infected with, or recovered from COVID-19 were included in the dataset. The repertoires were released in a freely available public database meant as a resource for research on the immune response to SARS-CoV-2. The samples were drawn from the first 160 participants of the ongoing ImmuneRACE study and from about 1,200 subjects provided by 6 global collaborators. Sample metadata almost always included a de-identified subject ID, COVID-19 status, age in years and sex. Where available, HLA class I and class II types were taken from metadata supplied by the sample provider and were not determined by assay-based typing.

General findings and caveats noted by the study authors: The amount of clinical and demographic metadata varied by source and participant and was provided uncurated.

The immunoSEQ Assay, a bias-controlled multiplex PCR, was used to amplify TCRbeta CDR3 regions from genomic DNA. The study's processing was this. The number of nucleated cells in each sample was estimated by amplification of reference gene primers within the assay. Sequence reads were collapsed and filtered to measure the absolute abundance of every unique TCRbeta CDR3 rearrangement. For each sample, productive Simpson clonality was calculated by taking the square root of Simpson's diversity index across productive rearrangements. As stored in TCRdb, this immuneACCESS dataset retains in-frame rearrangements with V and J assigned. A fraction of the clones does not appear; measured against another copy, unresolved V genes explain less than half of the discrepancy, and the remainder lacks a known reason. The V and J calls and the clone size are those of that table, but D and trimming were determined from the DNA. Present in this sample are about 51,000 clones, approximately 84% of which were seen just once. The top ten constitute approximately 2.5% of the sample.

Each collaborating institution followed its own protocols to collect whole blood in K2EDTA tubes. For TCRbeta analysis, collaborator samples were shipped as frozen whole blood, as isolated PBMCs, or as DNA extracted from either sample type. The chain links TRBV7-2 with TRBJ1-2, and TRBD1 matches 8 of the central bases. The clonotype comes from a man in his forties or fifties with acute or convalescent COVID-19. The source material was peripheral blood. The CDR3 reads CASSLGTGQGYGYTF. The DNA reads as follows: TGTGCCAGCAGCTTAGGGACAGGGCAGGGCTATGGCTACACCTTC.